This passage covers 21 T cell receptor beta chains from one sample sequenced in a study of neoadjuvant anti-PD-1 for oral cavity cancer. Clones were read by immunoSEQ multiplex PCR, and TCRdb kept only the in-frame ones, dropping some. The repertoire holds around 4,700 clones, with roughly 64% as singletons. The sequencing used tumor tissue, collected before nivolumab (anti-PD-1) treatment. These receptors were taken from a person between 40 and 85 years old with oral cavity squamous cell carcinoma.

In this sample, this clone turned up once. The chain links TRBV5-1 to TRBJ2-1, with D unclear. V was cut by 0 bases and J by 3 bases, with 10 bases left in between. The CDR3 is made up of 15 amino acids. Germline loops: CDR1 SGHRS, CDR2 YFSETQ. DNA of the CDR3: TGCGCCAGCAGCTTGGATCCGGGCGACTACAATGAGCAGTTCTTC. Translating it yields CASSLDPGDYNEQFF.

The chain recombines TRBV6-6 with TRBJ2-1; D may be TRBD2 (6 bases). Germline CDR1 and CDR2: MNHNY and SVGAGI (reference sequence). V lost 7 bases and J lost 9, with 13 bases in between. This CDR3 comprises 12 residues. The CDR3 DNA sequence: TGTGCCAGCATGGGGGGTCTGGGTGAGCAGTTCTTC. It codes for CASMGGLGEQFF.

This chain joins TRBV30 and TRBJ1-2; D is unresolved. The CDR3 runs 14 residues. V gave up 0 bases and J gave up 6 bases, with 14 bases separating them. CDR1 is GTSNPN, CDR2 SVGIG, per germline (reference sequence). The CDR3 spells CAWSVQLVPNGYTF. CDR3 bases: TGTGCCTGGAGTGTACAGCTTGTGCCGAATGGCTACACCTTC.

V gene TRBV5-1 combines with J gene TRBJ1-1; 7 positions match TRBD1. This CDR3 comprises 11 residues. The V gene end was trimmed by 7 bases and the J gene end by 4 bases; junction bases not matched to a gene: 1. Per the germline V gene, CDR1 is SGHRS and CDR2 is YFSETQ. CDR3 sequence (DNA): TGCGCCAGCGAGGGGGCCACTGAAGCTTTCTTT. The encoded protein is CASEGATEAFF. Full variable domain (remainder filled in from reference TRBV5-1 and TRBJ1-1): KAGVTQTPRYLIKTRGQQVTLSCSPISGHRSVSWYQQTPGQGLQFLFEYFSETQRNKGNFPGRFSGRQFSNSRSEMNVSTLELGDSALYLCASEGATEAFFGQGTRLTVV.

The chain has TRBV6-6 and TRBJ2-7; 7 bases map to TRBD2. CDR1 is MNHNY, CDR2 SVGAGI, per germline (reference sequence). This CDR3 is built from 16 residues. With 7 bases clipped from V and 3 bases from J, the junction kept 15 bases outside the gene matches. CDR3 sequence: CASTPLPGGGIYEQYF. In DNA, the CDR3 is TGTGCCAGCACCCCCCTTCCCGGGGGAGGGATCTACGAGCAGTACTTC.

This clone has more than one count but fewer than ten. The V call is TRBV28, the J call TRBJ2-1; unclear D gene. The CDR3 covers 15 residues. Germline CDR1 and CDR2: MDHEN and SYDVKM. V lost 3 bases, J lost 2 bases, and 11 bases lay in between. In nucleotides, the CDR3 is TGTGCCAGCAGTTTGGGTTACGGAGCCTACAATGAGCAGTTCTTC. It yields the protein CASSLGYGAYNEQFF.

The rearrangement joins TRBV2 to TRBJ1-2; no clear D. The CDR3 totals 15 residues. Trimming pared 1 base from V and 5 bases from J, leaving 14 bases between. The germline V gene encodes CDR1 SNHLY and CDR2 FYNNEI. CDR3 sequence reads: CASSEELAGQYGYTF. For the CDR3, the DNA is TGTGCCAGCAGTGAAGAGTTAGCTGGCCAATATGGCTACACCTTC.

The V call is TRBV11-2, the J call TRBJ1-2; D uncertain. V shed 0 bases and J shed 4 bases, with 9 bases lying between them. Germline V gives CDR1 SGHAT, CDR2 FQNNGV. CDR3 length: 14 residues. CDR3 sequence: CASSLELQGYGYTF. CDR3 nucleotides: TGTGCCAGCAGCTTAGAGTTGCAAGGCTATGGCTACACCTTC.

This clone was picked up a small number of times. The gene calls are TRBV7-9 and TRBJ1-4; no firm D call. The CDR3 runs 12 residues. V lost 4 bases to trimming and J lost 5 bases, with 5 bases between them. Germline values: CDR1 SEHNR, CDR2 FQNEAQ (reference sequence). The CDR3 DNA is TGTGCCAGCAGCTCCGGGAATGAAAAACTGTTTTTT. This encodes CASSSGNEKLFF.

This clone was observed a few times. J is TRBJ1-1 and V is TRBV6-1; 7 bases are shared with TRBD1. CDR3 length equals 17 residues. Looked up from germline, CDR1 is MNHNS and CDR2 is SASEGT. V lost 1 base, J lost 3 bases, and 11 bases stayed unmatched. The CDR3 protein is CASSEVAAGGMYTEAFF. DNA of the CDR3: TGTGCCAGCAGTGAAGTCGCGGCAGGGGGTATGTACACTGAAGCTTTCTTT.

The genes are TRBV5-6 and TRBJ2-1; 9 nucleotides match TRBD2. Germline lookup yields CDR1 SGHDT and CDR2 YYEEEE. J gave up 6 bases and V 2 bases, and 12 bases lay outside the gene matches. The CDR3 totals 17 residues. The CDR3 DNA follows: TGTGCCAGCAGCTTTTATCAAGGAGCGGGAGGTCGCAATGAGCAGTTCTTC. Its translation is CASSFYQGAGGRNEQFF.

This chain links TRBV10-3 with TRBJ1-6; no reliable D call. V gave up 3 bases and J gave up 6 bases, with 0 bases separating them. The CDR3 length is 11 residues. Germline CDR1 and CDR2: ENHRY and SYGVKD. The CDR3 bases are TGTGCCATCAGTGATAATTCACCCCTCCACTTT. It encodes CAISDNSPLHF.

J is TRBJ1-4 and V is TRBV30; no clear D gene. Germline lookup yields CDR1 GTSNPN and CDR2 SVGIG (reference sequence). The CDR3 totals 15 residues. V was trimmed by 5 bases and J by 8 bases, leaving 21 bases between them. This chain's CDR3 is CAWGRSAGVREKLFF. CDR3 nucleotides: TGTGCCTGGGGACGCTCCGCCGGGGTTAGGGAAAAACTGTTTTTT.

This clone came up a few times. V is TRBV30 and J is TRBJ2-4; D remains unclear. V lost 1 base to trimming and J lost 4 bases, with 14 bases between them. Per the germline V gene, CDR1 is GTSNPN and CDR2 is SVGIG (reference sequence). CDR3 size: 15 residues. This CDR3 reads CAWSAPDGVKNIQYF. CDR3 sequence (DNA): TGTGCCTGGAGTGCCCCAGACGGAGTGAAAAACATTCAGTACTTC.

The V and J genes are TRBV19 and TRBJ1-5; no firm D call. Per germline, CDR1 LNHDA and CDR2 SQIVND (reference sequence). The V and J ends lost 5 bases and 6 bases respectively, with 11 bases between them. The CDR3 is made up of 13 amino acids. CDR3 protein: CASSSGSFQPQHF. The CDR3 nucleotides read TGTGCCAGTAGTTCGGGGTCTTTTCAGCCCCAGCATTTT.

By sample share, this clone is large. V gene TRBV6-4 combines with J gene TRBJ2-3, with D perhaps matching TRBD2 (5 bases). The length of the CDR3 is 16 residues. CDR1 MRHNA and CDR2 SNTAGT come from the germline V gene. The ends were cut back, 3 bases at V and 0 bases at J, with 13 bases in the middle. CDR3 sequence reads: CASSEEAGSSTDTQYF. CDR3 DNA: TGTGCCAGCAGTGAAGAGGCGGGCTCTAGCACAGATACGCAGTATTTT.

This clone came up a few times. The genes are TRBV6-5 and TRBJ1-5, with TRBD1 identical over 10 bases. V dropped 6 bases and J dropped 7; count of bases not matched to a gene: 9. The CDR3 extends over 15 amino acids. The V gene's germline CDR1 is MNHEY and CDR2 SVGAGI. The CDR3 nucleotides are TGTGCCAGCAGACCCGGGACAGGGGAGCCCCAGCCCCAGCATTTT. Its translation is CASRPGTGEPQPQHF.

This clone was observed a few times. This rearrangement joins TRBV6-1 to TRBJ1-2; 8 positions agree with TRBD1. Germline lookup yields CDR1 MNHNS and CDR2 SASEGT. The trim removed 4 bases at V and 4 bases at J, leaving 5 bases unmatched. CDR3 size: 14 residues. In nucleotides, the CDR3 is TGTGCCAGCAGTGTGGGGGACAGGAGCTATGGCTACACCTTC. It translates to CASSVGDRSYGYTF.

This clone was recorded a few times. The V gene is TRBV5-1, the J gene TRBJ2-4; 9 bases agree with TRBD1. V shed 4 bases, J shed 0 bases, and the junction held 11 bases outside the gene matches. The CDR3 runs to 18 residues. Germline V lookup: CDR1 SGHRS, CDR2 YFSETQ. The CDR3 DNA is TGCGCCAGCAGCCCCAAGGACAGGGGCAGACTAGCCAAAAACATTCAGTACTTC. Protein: CASSPKDRGRLAKNIQYF. Supplemented by reference TRBV5-1 and TRBJ2-4, the full variable domain reads KAGVTQTPRYLIKTRGQQVTLSCSPISGHRSVSWYQQTPGQGLQFLFEYFSETQRNKGNFPGRFSGRQFSNSRSEMNVSTLELGDSALYLCASSPKDRGRLAKNIQYFGAGTRLSVL.

This clone was seen only once. The chain carries TRBV11-2 and TRBJ1-4; D not resolved. V was pared by 8 bases and J by 8 bases, with 18 bases between. CDR3 size: 14 residues. Germline V gives CDR1 SGHAT, CDR2 FQNNGV. DNA of the CDR3: TGTGCCAGCGCCGGTCTGAGGGCGGGGGAAAAACTGTTTTTT. As protein: CASAGLRAGEKLFF.

The chain carries TRBV5-1 and TRBJ1-1, with 11 bases matching TRBD1. Looked up from germline, CDR1 is SGHRS and CDR2 is YFSETQ. The CDR3 loop spans 17 amino acids. With 4 bases clipped from V and 3 bases from J, the junction kept 11 bases outside the gene matches. The CDR3, as DNA: TGCGCCAGCAGCAAGGGACAGGGGGGTCATATTGACACTGAAGCTTTCTTT. Translated, it gives CASSKGQGGHIDTEAFF.